The 16 T cell receptor beta chains in this list originate from one sample, sequenced in a study of spatial heterogeneity in lung cancer. Time point here: sample taken at primary tumor resection. TCRdb redid the calling of the 5' RACE reads with MiXCR, one entry per CDR3 protein. The sample consists of about 27,000 distinct CDR3 sequences, around 7% of them appearing once. The source was PBMCs, collected at surgery. The origin of the receptors is a male donor with early-stage non-small cell lung cancer.

The genes are TRBV6-1 and TRBJ2-7, with 7 nucleotides matching TRBD1. The length of the CDR3 is 13 residues. Germline V gene lookup returns CDR1 MNHNS and CDR2 SASEGT. The V gene end was trimmed by 4 bases and the J gene end by 3 bases; junction bases not matched to a gene: 3. CDR3 nucleotides: TGTGCCAGCAGTGTTAGGGACAGCTACGAGCAGTACGTC. Protein product: CASSVRDSYEQYV.

This clonotype was detected only a few times. The rearrangement uses TRBV10-3 and TRBJ2-7; D not resolved. The CDR3 sequence is 12 residues long. The V gene's germline CDR1 is ENHRY and CDR2 SYGVKD. V was clipped by 0 bases and J by 3 bases, with 3 bases between them. CDR3 sequence: CAISESDYEQYF. The CDR3 DNA reads TGTGCCATCAGTGAGTCAGACTACGAGCAGTACTTC.

This clonotype occurred a few times. The chain carries TRBV7-3 and TRBJ1-4, with D maybe TRBD1 (5 bases). This CDR3 comprises 15 residues. V was shortened by 2 bases and J by 2 bases, with 9 bases between the two germline ends. Germline CDR1 SGHTA, CDR2 FQGTGA. The CDR3, as DNA: TGTGCCAGCAGCTTACGGGGCCCCACTAATGAAAAACTGTTTTTT. It codes for CASSLRGPTNEKLFF.

V and J are TRBV6-5 and TRBJ2-3, with unresolved D. Trimming took 2 bases from V and 2 from J, leaving 8 bases between them. Germline V gene data show CDR1 as MNHEY and CDR2 as SVGAGI. The CDR3 length is 14 residues. CDR3 bases: TGTGCCAGCAGTTACGGCGGATACACAGATACGCAGTATTTT. Amino acids: CASSYGGYTDTQYF.

This clonotype was seen a few times. The CDR3 DNA sequence: TGTGCCAGCTCACCAGGGGGGAGCCCCACTAATGAAAAACTGTTTTTT. Protein: CASSPGGSPTNEKLFF. The rearrangement uses TRBV18 and TRBJ1-4, with D maybe TRBD1 (5 bases). Trimming took off 2 bases at V and 2 bases at J, with 12 bases between the two ends. CDR1 is KGHSH and CDR2 is LQKENI in the germline V gene. This CDR3 spans 16 amino acids.

This clonotype was seen a handful of times. The V call is TRBV10-1, the J call TRBJ2-1, with D maybe TRBD1 (6 bases). This CDR3 is 16 amino acids long. In germline, CDR1 is WNHNN, CDR2 SYGVQD (reference sequence). V lost 0 bases and J lost 5, with 14 bases in between. CDR3 amino acids: CASSESRGGRNNEQFF. As DNA, the CDR3 is TGCGCCAGCAGTGAGTCGCGAGGGGGAAGGAACAATGAGCAGTTCTTC.

This clonotype came up many times. V usage is TRBV18 and J usage is TRBJ2-5; tentatively, D is TRBD2 (6 bases). There are 16 residues in the CDR3. Germline V gene sequence: CDR1 KGHSH, CDR2 LQKENI. Trimming shortened V by 6 bases and J by 2 bases, and 19 bases separated the two germline ends. The CDR3 protein is CASSRPDGGLQETQYF. CDR3 nucleotides: TGTGCCAGCTCCCGTCCTGACGGGGGACTGCAAGAGACCCAGTACTTC. Full variable domain (rest looked up from reference TRBV18 and TRBJ2-5): NAGVMQNPRHLVRRRGQEARLRCSPMKGHSHVYWYRQLPEEGLKFMVYLQKENIIDESGMPKERFSAEFPKEGPSILRIQQVVRGDSAAYFCASSRPDGGLQETQYFGPGTRLLVL.

This clonotype was seen ten or more times. The chain combines TRBV12-5 with TRBJ2-7, with D possibly TRBD2 on 6 matching bases. This CDR3 region has 11 residues. Germline CDR1 and CDR2: LGHNT and FRNRAP. Trimming pared 7 bases from V and 7 bases from J, leaving 11 bases between. CDR3 DNA: TGTGCTAGTGCCCTCCGGGAGGAGCAGTACTTC. Translation gives CASALREEQYF.

The table lists this clonotype with many counts. This chain joins TRBV11-2 and TRBJ1-1; maybe TRBD1 (5 bases). CDR1 is SGHAT and CDR2 is FQNNGV in the germline V gene. V dropped 1 base and J dropped 0 bases, with 9 bases sitting between them. CDR3 size: 15 residues. This CDR3 is CASSLVARVNTEAFF. In DNA form, the CDR3 reads TGTGCCAGCAGCTTAGTGGCCAGGGTGAACACTGAAGCTTTCTTT.

This clonotype was recorded at least ten times. The chain is built from TRBV11-2 and TRBJ1-2, with 7 nucleotides matching TRBD1. CDR3 length: 14 amino acids. V shed 1 base and J 4 bases; nucleotides not matched to a gene: 3. Germline CDR1 is SGHAT and CDR2 is FQNNGV. The CDR3 nucleotides are TGTGCCAGCAGCTTAGCCGGGACAGCCTATGGCTACACCTTC. Translating gives CASSLAGTAYGYTF.

The V call is TRBV10-2, the J call TRBJ2-1; D might be TRBD2 (7 bases). The CDR3 contains 14 residues. Trimming pared 8 bases from V and 3 bases from J, leaving 14 bases between. Germline CDR1 reads WSHSY; CDR2 reads SAAADI. In nucleotides, the CDR3 is TGCGCCAGCTGCGGGGGCCTACACTACAATGAGCAGTTCTTC. Protein: CASCGGLHYNEQFF.

This clonotype has ten or more counts. The chain recombines TRBV28 with TRBJ2-1, with a tentative D call TRBD1 (5 bases). The CDR3 loop spans 12 amino acids. The germline V gene encodes CDR1 MDHEN and CDR2 SYDVKM. V lost 8 bases and J 10 bases, leaving 15 bases between the germline ends. CDR3 sequence reads: CASVDSFWEQFF. Here the CDR3 DNA reads TGTGCCAGCGTAGACAGTTTCTGGGAGCAGTTCTTC.

Only a few counts were recorded for this clonotype. The CDR3: CASSLVFLSAQETQYF. The CDR3 nucleotides read TGTGCCAGCAGCTTAGTGTTTTTAAGCGCGCAAGAGACCCAGTACTTC. The chain recombines TRBV7-2 with TRBJ2-5; D remains ambiguous. Trimming cost V 1 base and J 2 bases, with 14 bases left between them. Looked up from germline, CDR1 is SGHTA and CDR2 is FQGNSA. CDR3 length: 16 residues. Supplemented by reference TRBV7-2 and TRBJ2-5, the full variable domain reads GAGVSQSPSNKVTEKGKDVELRCDPISGHTALYWYRQSLGQGLEFLIYFQGNSAPDKSGLPSDRFSAERTGGSVSTLTIQRTQQEDSAVYLCASSLVFLSAQETQYFGPGTRLLVL.

In its sample, this clonotype was seen many times. The rearrangement uses TRBV28 and TRBJ1-6, with D perhaps TRBD1 (5 bases). The CDR3 runs 14 residues. V was shortened by 3 bases and J by 10 bases, with 13 bases between the two germline ends. Looked up from germline, CDR1 is MDHEN and CDR2 is SYDVKM. The CDR3 nucleotides read TGTGCCAGCAGTTTTCGGGGGGACGGATCACCCCTCCACTTT. It translates to CASSFRGDGSPLHF.

This clonotype was found many times. The chain is built from TRBV28 and TRBJ2-6; perhaps TRBD2 as D (5 bases). CDR3 length: 15 residues. Trimming removed 3 bases at V and 2 bases at J, with 8 bases between. Germline V gene sequence: CDR1 MDHEN, CDR2 SYDVKM. CDR3 DNA sequence: TGTGCCAGCAGTTTTCGGGGTACTGGGGCCAACGTCCTGACTTTC. Translation: CASSFRGTGANVLTF.

This clonotype has ten or more counts. V gene TRBV6-5 combines with J gene TRBJ1-1; TRBD1 matches 10 bases. Germline values: CDR1 MNHEY, CDR2 SVGAGI. The CDR3 has 14 amino acids. With V trimmed by 7 bases and J by 4 bases, 6 bases remained unmatched. This CDR3 reads CASTETGGPTEAFF. DNA of the CDR3: TGTGCCAGCACCGAGACAGGGGGCCCCACTGAAGCTTTCTTT.